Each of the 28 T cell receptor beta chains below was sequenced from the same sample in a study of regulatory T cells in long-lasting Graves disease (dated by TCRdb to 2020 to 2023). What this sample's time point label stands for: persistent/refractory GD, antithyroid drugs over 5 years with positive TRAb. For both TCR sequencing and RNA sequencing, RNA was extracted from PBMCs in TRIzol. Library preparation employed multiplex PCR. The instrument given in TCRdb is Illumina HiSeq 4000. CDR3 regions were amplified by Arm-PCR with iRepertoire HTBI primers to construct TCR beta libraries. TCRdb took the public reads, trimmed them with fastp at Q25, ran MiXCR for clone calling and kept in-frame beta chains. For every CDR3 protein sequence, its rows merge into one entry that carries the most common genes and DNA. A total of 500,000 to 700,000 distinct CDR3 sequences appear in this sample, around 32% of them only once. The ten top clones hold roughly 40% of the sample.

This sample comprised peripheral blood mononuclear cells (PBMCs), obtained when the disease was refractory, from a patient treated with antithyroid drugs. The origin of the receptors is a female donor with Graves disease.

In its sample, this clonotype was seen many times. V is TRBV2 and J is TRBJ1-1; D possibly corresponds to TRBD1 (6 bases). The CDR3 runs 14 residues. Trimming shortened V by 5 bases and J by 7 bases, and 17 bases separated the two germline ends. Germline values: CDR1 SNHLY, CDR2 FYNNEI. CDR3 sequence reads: CASSRSRDTFEAFF. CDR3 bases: TGTGCCAGCAGTAGAAGCCGGGACACCTTTGAAGCTTTCTTT. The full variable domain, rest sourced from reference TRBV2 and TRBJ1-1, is EPEVTQTPSHQVTQMGQEVILRCVPISNHLYFYWYRQILGQKVEFLVSFYNNEISEKSEIFDDQFSVERPDGSNFTLKIRSTKLEDSAMYFCASSRSRDTFEAFFGQGTRLTVV.

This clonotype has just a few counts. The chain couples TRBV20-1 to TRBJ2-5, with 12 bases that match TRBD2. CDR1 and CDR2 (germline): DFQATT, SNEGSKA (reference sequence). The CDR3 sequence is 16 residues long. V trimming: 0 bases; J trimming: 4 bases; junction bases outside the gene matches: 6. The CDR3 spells CSARDYQGLAGETQYF. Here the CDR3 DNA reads TGCAGTGCTAGAGATTACCAGGGACTAGCGGGAGAGACCCAGTACTTC.

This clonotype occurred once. CDR3 nucleotides: TGCGCCAGCAGTGAGTCGAGTAGGGACGGCTACACCTTC. Its translation is CASSESSRDGYTF. The V and J genes are TRBV10-2 and TRBJ1-2, with D possibly being TRBD1 (5 bases). Germline assignment: CDR1 WSHSY and CDR2 SAAADI. Trimming removed 0 bases from V and 8 bases from J, with 10 bases in between. The CDR3 spans 13 residues.

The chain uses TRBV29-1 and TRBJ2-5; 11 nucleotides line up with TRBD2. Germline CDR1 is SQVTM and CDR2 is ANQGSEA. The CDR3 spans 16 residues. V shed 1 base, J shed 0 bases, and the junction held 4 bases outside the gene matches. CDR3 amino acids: CSVEGLGLADQETQYF. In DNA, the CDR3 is TGCAGCGTTGAAGGGCTGGGACTAGCGGACCAAGAGACCCAGTACTTC. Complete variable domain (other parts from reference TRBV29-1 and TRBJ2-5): SAVISQKPSRDICQRGTSLTIQCQVDSQVTMMFWYRQQPGQSLTLIATANQGSEATYESGFVIDKFPISRPNLTFSTLTVSNMSPEDSSIYLCSVEGLGLADQETQYFGPGTRLLVL.

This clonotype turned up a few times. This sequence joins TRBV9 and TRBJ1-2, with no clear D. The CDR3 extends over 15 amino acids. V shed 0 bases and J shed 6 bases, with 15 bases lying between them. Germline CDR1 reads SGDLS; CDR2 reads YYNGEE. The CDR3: CASSVGGRAEHGYTF. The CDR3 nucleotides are TGTGCCAGCAGCGTAGGCGGTAGGGCAGAGCATGGCTACACCTTC.

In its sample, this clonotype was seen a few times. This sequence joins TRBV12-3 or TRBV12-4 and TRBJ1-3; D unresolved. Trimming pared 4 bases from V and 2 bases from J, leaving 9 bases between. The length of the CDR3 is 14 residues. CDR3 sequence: CASSSPETGNTIYF. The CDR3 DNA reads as TGTGCCAGCAGTTCACCAGAGACTGGAAACACCATATATTTT.

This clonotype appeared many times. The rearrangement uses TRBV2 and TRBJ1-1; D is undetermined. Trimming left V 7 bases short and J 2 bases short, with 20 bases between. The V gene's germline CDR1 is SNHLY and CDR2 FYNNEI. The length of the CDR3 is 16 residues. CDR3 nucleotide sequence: TGTGCCAGCACCCCTTCCGACGGGTCACTTAACACTGAAGCTTTCTTT. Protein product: CASTPSDGSLNTEAFF.

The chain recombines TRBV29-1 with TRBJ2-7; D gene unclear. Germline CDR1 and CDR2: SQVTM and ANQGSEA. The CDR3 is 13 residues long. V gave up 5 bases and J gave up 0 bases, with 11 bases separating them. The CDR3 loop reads CSVSDIRSYEQYF. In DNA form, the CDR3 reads TGCAGCGTTTCTGATATCCGCTCCTACGAGCAGTACTTC.

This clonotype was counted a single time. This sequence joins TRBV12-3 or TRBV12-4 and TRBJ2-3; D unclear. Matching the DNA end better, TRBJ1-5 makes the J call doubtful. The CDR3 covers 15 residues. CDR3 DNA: TGTGCCAGCAGCCCCCTCTCTGCGGGCCCAGATACGCAGCATTTT. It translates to CASSPLSAGPDTQHF.

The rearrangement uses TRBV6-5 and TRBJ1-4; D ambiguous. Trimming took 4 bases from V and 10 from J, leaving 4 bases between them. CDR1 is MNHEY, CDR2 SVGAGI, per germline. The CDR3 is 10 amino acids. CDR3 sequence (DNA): TGTGCCAGCAGTTCGGGAAAACTGTTTTTT. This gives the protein CASSSGKLFF.

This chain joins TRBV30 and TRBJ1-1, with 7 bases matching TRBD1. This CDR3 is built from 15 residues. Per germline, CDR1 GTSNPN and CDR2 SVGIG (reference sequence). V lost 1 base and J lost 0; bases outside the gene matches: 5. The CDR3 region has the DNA TGTGCCTGGAGTGCCTACAGGGGAATGAACACTGAAGCTTTCTTT. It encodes CAWSAYRGMNTEAFF.

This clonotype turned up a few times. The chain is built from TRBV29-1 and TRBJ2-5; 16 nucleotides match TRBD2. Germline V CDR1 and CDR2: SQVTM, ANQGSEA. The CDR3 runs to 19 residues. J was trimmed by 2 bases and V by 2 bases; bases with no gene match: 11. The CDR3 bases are TGCAGCGTTGAAATATACAGGGGACTAGCGGGGGGGGAGCAAGAGACCCAGTACTTC. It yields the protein CSVEIYRGLAGGEQETQYF.

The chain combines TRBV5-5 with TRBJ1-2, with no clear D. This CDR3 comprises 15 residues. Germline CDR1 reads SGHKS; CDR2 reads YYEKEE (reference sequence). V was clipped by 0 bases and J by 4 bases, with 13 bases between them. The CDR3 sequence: CASSLGQEWSYGYTF. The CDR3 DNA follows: TGTGCCAGCAGCTTGGGGCAGGAATGGAGCTATGGCTACACCTTC.

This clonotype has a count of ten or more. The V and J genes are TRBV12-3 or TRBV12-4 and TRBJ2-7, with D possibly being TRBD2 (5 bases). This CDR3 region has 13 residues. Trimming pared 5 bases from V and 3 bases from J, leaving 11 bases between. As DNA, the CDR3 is TGTGCCAGCAGTCAAAACAGCGGCTACGAGCAGTACTTC. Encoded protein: CASSQNSGYEQYF.

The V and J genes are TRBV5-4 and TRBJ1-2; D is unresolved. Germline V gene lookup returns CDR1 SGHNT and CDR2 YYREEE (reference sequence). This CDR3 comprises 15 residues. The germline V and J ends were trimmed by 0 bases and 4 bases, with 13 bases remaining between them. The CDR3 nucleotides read TGTGCCAGCAGCTTGGTCTCGTCGGGCACCTATGGCTACACCTTC. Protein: CASSLVSSGTYGYTF.

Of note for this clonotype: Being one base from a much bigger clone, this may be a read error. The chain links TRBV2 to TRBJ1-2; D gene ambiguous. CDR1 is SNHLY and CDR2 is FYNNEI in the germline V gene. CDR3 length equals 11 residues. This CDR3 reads CVSQDGYGYTF. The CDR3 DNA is TGTGTCAGTCAGGACGGGTATGGCTACACCTTC.

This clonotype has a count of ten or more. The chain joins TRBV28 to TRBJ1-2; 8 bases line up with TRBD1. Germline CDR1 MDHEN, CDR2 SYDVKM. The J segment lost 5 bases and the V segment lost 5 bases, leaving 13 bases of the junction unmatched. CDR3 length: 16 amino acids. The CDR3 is CASSKQGARIWYGYTF. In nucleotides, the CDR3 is TGTGCCAGCAGTAAGCAGGGGGCGCGGATCTGGTATGGCTACACCTTC.

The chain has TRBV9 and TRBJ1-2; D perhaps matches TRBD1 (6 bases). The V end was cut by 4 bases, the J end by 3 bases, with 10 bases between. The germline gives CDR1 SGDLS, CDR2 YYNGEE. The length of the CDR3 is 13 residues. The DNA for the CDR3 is TGTGCCAGCAGCCACGACAGGTACTATGGCTACACCTTC. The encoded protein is CASSHDRYYGYTF.

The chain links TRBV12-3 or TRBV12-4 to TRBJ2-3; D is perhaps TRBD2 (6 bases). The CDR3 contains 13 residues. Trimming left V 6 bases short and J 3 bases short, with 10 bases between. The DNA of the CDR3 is TGTGCCAGCAGGGAGGGCCATACAGATACGCAGTATTTT. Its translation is CASREGHTDTQYF.

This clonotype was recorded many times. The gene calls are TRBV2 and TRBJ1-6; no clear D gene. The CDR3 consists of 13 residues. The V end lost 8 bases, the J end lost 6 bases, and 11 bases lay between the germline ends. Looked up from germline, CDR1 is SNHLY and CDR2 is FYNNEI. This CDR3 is CASPPDGNSPLHF. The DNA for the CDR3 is TGTGCCAGCCCTCCGGATGGTAATTCACCCCTCCACTTT.

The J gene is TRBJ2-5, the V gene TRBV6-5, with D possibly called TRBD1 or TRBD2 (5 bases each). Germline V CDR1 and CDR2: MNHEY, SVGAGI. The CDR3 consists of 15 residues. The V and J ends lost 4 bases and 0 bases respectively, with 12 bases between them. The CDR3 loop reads CASSFLGTDQETQYF. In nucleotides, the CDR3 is TGTGCCAGCAGTTTCCTCGGGACGGACCAAGAGACCCAGTACTTC.

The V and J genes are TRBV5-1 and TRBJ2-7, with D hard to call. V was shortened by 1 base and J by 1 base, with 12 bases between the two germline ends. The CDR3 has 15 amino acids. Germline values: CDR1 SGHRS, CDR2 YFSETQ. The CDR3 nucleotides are TGCGCCAGCAGCTTGATGTCAGCATTATCCTACGAGCAGTACTTC. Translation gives CASSLMSALSYEQYF.

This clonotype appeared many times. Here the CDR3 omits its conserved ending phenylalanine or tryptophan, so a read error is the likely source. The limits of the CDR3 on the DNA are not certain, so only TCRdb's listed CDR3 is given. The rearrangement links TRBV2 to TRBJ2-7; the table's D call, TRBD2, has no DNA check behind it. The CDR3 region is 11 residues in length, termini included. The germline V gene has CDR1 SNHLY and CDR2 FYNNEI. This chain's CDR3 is CASIQQGPPRL.

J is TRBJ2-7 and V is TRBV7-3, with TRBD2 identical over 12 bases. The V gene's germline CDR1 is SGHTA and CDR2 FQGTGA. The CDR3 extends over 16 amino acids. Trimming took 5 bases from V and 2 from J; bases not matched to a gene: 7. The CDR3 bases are TGTGCCAGCAGCCCAGGACTAGCGGGACCTACCTACGAGCAGTACTTC. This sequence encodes CASSPGLAGPTYEQYF.

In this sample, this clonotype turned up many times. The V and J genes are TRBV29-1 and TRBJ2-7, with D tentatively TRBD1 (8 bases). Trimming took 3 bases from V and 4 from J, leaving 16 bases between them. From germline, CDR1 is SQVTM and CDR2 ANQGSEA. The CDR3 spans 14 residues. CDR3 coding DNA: TGCAGCGTTGACCTGGACAGGGAGGGATACGAGCAGTACTTC. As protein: CSVDLDREGYEQYF.

This chain's CDR3 is CATSRDQIVNSPLHF. For the CDR3, the DNA is TGTGCCACCAGCAGAGATCAAATAGTTAATTCACCCCTCCACTTT. The J gene is TRBJ1-6, the V gene TRBV15; D is uncertain. The CDR3 loop spans 15 amino acids. V lost 0 bases to trimming and J lost 6 bases, with 9 bases between them. CDR1 is LNHNV and CDR2 is YYDKDF in the germline V gene (reference sequence).

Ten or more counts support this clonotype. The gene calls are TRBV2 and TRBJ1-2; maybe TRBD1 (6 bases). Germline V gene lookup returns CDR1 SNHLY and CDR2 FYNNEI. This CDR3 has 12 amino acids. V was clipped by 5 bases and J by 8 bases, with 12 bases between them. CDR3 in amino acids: CASSTRQEGYTF. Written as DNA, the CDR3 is TGTGCCAGCAGTACGCGACAGGAGGGCTACACCTTC.

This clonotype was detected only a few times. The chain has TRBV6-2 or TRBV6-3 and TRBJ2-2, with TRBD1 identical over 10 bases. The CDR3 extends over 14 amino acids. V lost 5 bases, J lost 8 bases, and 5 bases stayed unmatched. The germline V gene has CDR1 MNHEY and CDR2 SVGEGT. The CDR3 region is CASSAGTGVGELFF. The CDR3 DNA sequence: TGTGCCAGCAGTGCTGGGACAGGGGTAGGGGAGCTGTTTTTT.